The subject of this entry is one T cell receptor (beta chain). Germline CDR1 ENHRY, CDR2 SYGVKD. V lost 4 bases and J lost 6, with 18 bases in between. The CDR3 contains 16 residues. In the authors' methods: Amplification from reference gene primers served as the basis for estimated nucleated cell counts. The method was immunoSEQ multiplex PCR; TCRdb's version includes in-frame clones alone and lacks a portion of them. V, J and clone size were drawn from that table, and D and trimming were deduced from the DNA. The sample carries 81,000 or so clones, over 80% recorded once. This specimen comes from a study of blood T cell repertoires in COVID-19. On the study more broadly: Some COVID-19 samples were acute and others convalescent; all came from the United States, Italy and Spain.

The J gene is TRBJ2-2, the V gene TRBV10-3; maybe TRBD2 (7 bases). The specimen sequenced was peripheral blood. The origin of this receptor is a woman aged 65 to 85 with active or convalescent COVID-19. The CDR3 sequence is CAISGVRGGSAGELFF. The CDR3 region has the DNA TGTGCCATCAGTGGAGTTAGGGGGGGTAGCGCCGGGGAGCTGTTTTTT.